The following is a T cell receptor (beta chain) sequence with its context. As yet, its antigen is unknown. The data belong to a study of shared clonotypes between healthy human individuals. Profiled with immunoSEQ multiplex PCR; TCRdb holds only in-frame clones, not every one. The data show approximately 1,500,000 clones, more than 95% seen once. Notes on the study in general: Among donors, the sharing of clonotypes was expected to be influenced by sequencing depth. Compared with memory subsets, naive subsets generally had larger estimated richness. Between four donors, naive CD4 clonotypes were shared at a level of around 5.2%.

Input material: naive CD4+ T cells sorted from blood. Described subset: CD45RA+ positively selected. This receptor was identified in a man aged 25-45 years in good health.

The CDR3 DNA reads as TGTGCCAGCGCACCCCAGGGCAGCTTGAATGAAAAACTGTTTTTT. It yields the protein CASAPQGSLNEKLFF. V and J are TRBV7-2 and TRBJ1-4, with a weak D call TRBD1 (5 bases). Trimming removed 8 bases at V and 5 bases at J, with 18 bases between. The CDR3 is 15 residues long. Germline V gene lookup returns CDR1 SGHTA and CDR2 FQGNSA.